What follows is one TCR beta chain and its context. The antigen remains undetermined. Germline V CDR1 and CDR2: LNHDA, SQIVND (reference sequence). The CDR3 contains 16 residues. The sample belongs to a study of CD8+CD57+ T cells in acquired aplastic anemia. The wider study: Around 3.2 ug was the average amount of DNA from sorted CD4+ and CD8+ cells.

The template for TCR beta VDJ and CDR3 sequence profiling was genomic DNA. TCRdb re-called the reads with MiXCR, one entry per CDR3 protein. The repertoire consists of around 250,000 distinct CDR3 sequences, with 82% occurring once and the leading ten covering about 41%. Only patients with CD8+CD57+ cell expansion on flow cytometry were chosen for sequencing. Regarding the study as a whole: Patients and controls were found to share over 25 CD8+ CDR3 sequences.

The J gene is TRBJ2-7, the V gene TRBV19; the D gene is possibly TRBD1 (6 bases). The TCR sequence derives from a human donor with aplastic anemia. The sequenced material came from sorted CD4+, CD8+, or CD8+CD57+ T cells (not recorded which) from PBMCs. CDR3 DNA sequence: TGTGCCAGCAGTATACCTAGACAGGCGAACCAGGACCAGTACTTCGTC. Its protein product is CASSIPRQANQDQYFV.